The 15 T cell receptor beta chains below all came from one sample that was sequenced in a study of blood T cell repertoires in COVID-19 (TCRdb year 2020). Receptors were amplified or captured by the immunoSEQ multiplex PCR assay. As stored in TCRdb, this immuneACCESS dataset retains in-frame rearrangements with V and J assigned. A fraction of the clones does not appear; measured against another copy, unresolved V genes explain less than half of the discrepancy, and the remainder lacks a known reason. This sample has approximately 350,000 clones in its table, and 87% of those were observed once. The leading ten clones occupy more than 5% of the sample. What was sequenced was peripheral blood. Source of these receptors: a woman aged 50 to 60 with COVID-19, enrolled during active disease.

This chain's CDR3 is CASSQEPGQGDGEQYF. CDR3 coding DNA: TGCGCCAGCAGCCAAGAACCGGGACAGGGGGATGGCGAGCAGTACTTC. This chain joins TRBV4-1 and TRBJ2-7; 11 bases are shared with TRBD1. Trimming at V came to 0 bases and at J to 6 bases, leaving 7 bases not matched to a gene. Looked up from germline, CDR1 is MGHRA and CDR2 is YSYEKL. The CDR3 contains 16 residues.

The chain carries TRBV6-4 and TRBJ1-1; D uncertain. This CDR3 comprises 13 residues. V lost 2 bases, J lost 0 bases, and 4 bases lay in between. Germline V gene sequence: CDR1 MRHNA, CDR2 SNTAGT. CDR3 sequence reads: CASSDTMNTEAFF. The CDR3 coding sequence is TGTGCCAGCAGTGACACAATGAACACTGAAGCTTTCTTT.

This sequence joins TRBV13 and TRBJ2-1; TRBD2 might be the D (6 bases). The V gene lost 5 bases and the J gene lost 9 bases, with 20 bases spanning the gap. Germline V CDR1 and CDR2: PRHDT, FYEKMQ (reference sequence). This CDR3 comprises 15 residues. CDR3 protein: CASSHRPGGAPEQFF. The CDR3 nucleotides are TGTGCCAGCAGCCACCGGCCTGGCGGGGCCCCTGAGCAGTTCTTC.

The chain joins TRBV18 to TRBJ2-1, with 7 bases matching TRBD2. The V gene end was trimmed by 2 bases and the J gene end by 5 bases; junction bases not matched to a gene: 3. Germline lookup yields CDR1 KGHSH and CDR2 LQKENI. The CDR3 is 14 residues long. CDR3 coding DNA: TGTGCCAGCTCACCAATGGCGGGAGACAATGAGCAGTTCTTC. Protein: CASSPMAGDNEQFF. Combining the CDR3 with reference TRBV18 and TRBJ2-1 gives the whole variable domain NAGVMQNPRHLVRRRGQEARLRCSPMKGHSHVYWYRQLPEEGLKFMVYLQKENIIDESGMPKERFSAEFPKEGPSILRIQQVVRGDSAAYFCASSPMAGDNEQFFGPGTRLTVL.

The chain joins TRBV5-1 to TRBJ2-5; TRBD2 aligns across 7 bases. Germline CDR1 reads SGHRS; CDR2 reads YFSETQ. V lost 4 bases to trimming and J lost 5 bases; unmatched junction nucleotides: 8. This CDR3 spans 14 amino acids. CDR3 sequence: CASSPGGSRETQYF. As DNA, the CDR3 is TGCGCCAGCAGCCCCGGCGGGAGTCGGGAGACCCAGTACTTC.

This chain uses TRBV21-1 with TRBJ2-1; TRBD1 reflects the table's D call only, with no check against the DNA. TRBV21-1 is a pseudogene locus. The CDR3 consists of 17 residues. In DNA form, the CDR3 reads TGTGCCAGCAGCACTAGAATGAAGGACAGGACAGACAATGAGCAGTTCTTC. Protein product: CASSTRMKDRTDNEQFF.

This chain links TRBV12-5 with TRBJ2-1; 13 bases match TRBD2. The V gene's germline CDR1 is LGHNT and CDR2 FRNRAP. CDR3 size: 15 residues. J lost 6 bases, V lost 6 bases, and 5 bases had no gene match. CDR3 region: CASGIGTSGANEQFF. The CDR3, as DNA: TGTGCTAGTGGCATAGGGACTAGCGGGGCCAATGAGCAGTTCTTC.

The chain couples TRBV10-3 to TRBJ2-7; 8 nucleotides align to TRBD2. This CDR3 is built from 15 residues. CDR1 and CDR2 (germline): ENHRY, SYGVKD. Losses at the gene ends were 6 bases for V and 4 bases for J; bases not matched to a gene: 11. CDR3 bases: TGTGCCATCAGCAAAAGCGGGGGTTCGAAATACGAGCAGTACTTC. Its protein product is CAISKSGGSKYEQYF.

The chain has TRBV18 and TRBJ2-4; weak D call: TRBD2 (6 bases). V was cut by 1 base and J by 6 bases, with 16 bases left in between. The V gene's germline CDR1 is KGHSH and CDR2 LQKENI. The CDR3 contains 16 residues. The CDR3 spells CASSPRRLTGGNIQYF. In nucleotides, the CDR3 is TGTGCCAGCTCACCACGGCGCCTAACCGGGGGAAACATTCAGTACTTC.

The chain links TRBV6-2 or TRBV6-3 to TRBJ2-1, with D uncertain. V gave up 2 bases and J gave up 0 bases, with 5 bases separating them. Germline CDR1 and CDR2: MNHEY and SVGEGT. The CDR3 totals 14 residues. The CDR3 region is CASSYSPSYNEQFF. In DNA form, the CDR3 reads TGTGCCAGCAGTTACAGCCCCTCCTACAATGAGCAGTTCTTC.

The V gene is TRBV2, the J gene TRBJ1-1, with unresolved D. V dropped 3 bases and J dropped 1 base, with 12 bases sitting between them. Germline CDR1 SNHLY, CDR2 FYNNEI. This CDR3 has 15 amino acids. CDR3 sequence reads: CASSEREVGNTEAFF. The CDR3 DNA reads as TGTGCCAGCAGTGAGAGGGAAGTAGGGAACACTGAAGCTTTCTTT.

V and J are TRBV19 and TRBJ2-1; TRBD1 aligns across 8 bases. The length of the CDR3 is 12 residues. Trimming cost V 9 bases and J 5 bases; bases outside gene matches: 3. Germline CDR1 LNHDA, CDR2 SQIVND (reference sequence). The CDR3 DNA reads TGTGCCAGCGGACAGGGAAACAATGAGCAGTTCTTC. Protein sequence: CASGQGNNEQFF.

The count of this clone is one. The V call is TRBV11-1, the J call TRBJ2-2; 11 nucleotides agree with TRBD2. The V gene end was trimmed by 4 bases and the J gene end by 6 bases; junction bases not matched to a gene: 4. Looked up from germline, CDR1 is SGHAT and CDR2 is FQDESV (reference sequence). The CDR3 is 15 residues long. The CDR3 loop reads CASSSSGRRSGELFF. DNA for the CDR3: TGTGCCAGCAGCTCTAGCGGGAGGCGTTCCGGGGAGCTGTTTTTT.

The chain joins TRBV7-8 to TRBJ1-4, with 8 bases that match TRBD1. Germline CDR1 is SGHVS and CDR2 is FQNEAQ. This CDR3 has 15 amino acids. Trimming at V came to 4 bases and at J to 7 bases, leaving 8 bases not matched to a gene. The DNA of the CDR3 is TGTGCCAGCAGCTCCTACCGGGACAGGAGTGAAAAACTGTTTTTT. It translates to CASSSYRDRSEKLFF.

V usage is TRBV24-1 and J usage is TRBJ1-2, with D tentatively TRBD1 (6 bases). The V and J ends lost 5 bases and 7 bases respectively, with 10 bases between them. The CDR3 sequence is 12 residues long. Per germline, CDR1 KGHDR and CDR2 SFDVKD. CDR3 in DNA: TGTGCCACCAGTGGCGGGGGGCTTGGCTACACCTTC. This encodes CATSGGGLGYTF.